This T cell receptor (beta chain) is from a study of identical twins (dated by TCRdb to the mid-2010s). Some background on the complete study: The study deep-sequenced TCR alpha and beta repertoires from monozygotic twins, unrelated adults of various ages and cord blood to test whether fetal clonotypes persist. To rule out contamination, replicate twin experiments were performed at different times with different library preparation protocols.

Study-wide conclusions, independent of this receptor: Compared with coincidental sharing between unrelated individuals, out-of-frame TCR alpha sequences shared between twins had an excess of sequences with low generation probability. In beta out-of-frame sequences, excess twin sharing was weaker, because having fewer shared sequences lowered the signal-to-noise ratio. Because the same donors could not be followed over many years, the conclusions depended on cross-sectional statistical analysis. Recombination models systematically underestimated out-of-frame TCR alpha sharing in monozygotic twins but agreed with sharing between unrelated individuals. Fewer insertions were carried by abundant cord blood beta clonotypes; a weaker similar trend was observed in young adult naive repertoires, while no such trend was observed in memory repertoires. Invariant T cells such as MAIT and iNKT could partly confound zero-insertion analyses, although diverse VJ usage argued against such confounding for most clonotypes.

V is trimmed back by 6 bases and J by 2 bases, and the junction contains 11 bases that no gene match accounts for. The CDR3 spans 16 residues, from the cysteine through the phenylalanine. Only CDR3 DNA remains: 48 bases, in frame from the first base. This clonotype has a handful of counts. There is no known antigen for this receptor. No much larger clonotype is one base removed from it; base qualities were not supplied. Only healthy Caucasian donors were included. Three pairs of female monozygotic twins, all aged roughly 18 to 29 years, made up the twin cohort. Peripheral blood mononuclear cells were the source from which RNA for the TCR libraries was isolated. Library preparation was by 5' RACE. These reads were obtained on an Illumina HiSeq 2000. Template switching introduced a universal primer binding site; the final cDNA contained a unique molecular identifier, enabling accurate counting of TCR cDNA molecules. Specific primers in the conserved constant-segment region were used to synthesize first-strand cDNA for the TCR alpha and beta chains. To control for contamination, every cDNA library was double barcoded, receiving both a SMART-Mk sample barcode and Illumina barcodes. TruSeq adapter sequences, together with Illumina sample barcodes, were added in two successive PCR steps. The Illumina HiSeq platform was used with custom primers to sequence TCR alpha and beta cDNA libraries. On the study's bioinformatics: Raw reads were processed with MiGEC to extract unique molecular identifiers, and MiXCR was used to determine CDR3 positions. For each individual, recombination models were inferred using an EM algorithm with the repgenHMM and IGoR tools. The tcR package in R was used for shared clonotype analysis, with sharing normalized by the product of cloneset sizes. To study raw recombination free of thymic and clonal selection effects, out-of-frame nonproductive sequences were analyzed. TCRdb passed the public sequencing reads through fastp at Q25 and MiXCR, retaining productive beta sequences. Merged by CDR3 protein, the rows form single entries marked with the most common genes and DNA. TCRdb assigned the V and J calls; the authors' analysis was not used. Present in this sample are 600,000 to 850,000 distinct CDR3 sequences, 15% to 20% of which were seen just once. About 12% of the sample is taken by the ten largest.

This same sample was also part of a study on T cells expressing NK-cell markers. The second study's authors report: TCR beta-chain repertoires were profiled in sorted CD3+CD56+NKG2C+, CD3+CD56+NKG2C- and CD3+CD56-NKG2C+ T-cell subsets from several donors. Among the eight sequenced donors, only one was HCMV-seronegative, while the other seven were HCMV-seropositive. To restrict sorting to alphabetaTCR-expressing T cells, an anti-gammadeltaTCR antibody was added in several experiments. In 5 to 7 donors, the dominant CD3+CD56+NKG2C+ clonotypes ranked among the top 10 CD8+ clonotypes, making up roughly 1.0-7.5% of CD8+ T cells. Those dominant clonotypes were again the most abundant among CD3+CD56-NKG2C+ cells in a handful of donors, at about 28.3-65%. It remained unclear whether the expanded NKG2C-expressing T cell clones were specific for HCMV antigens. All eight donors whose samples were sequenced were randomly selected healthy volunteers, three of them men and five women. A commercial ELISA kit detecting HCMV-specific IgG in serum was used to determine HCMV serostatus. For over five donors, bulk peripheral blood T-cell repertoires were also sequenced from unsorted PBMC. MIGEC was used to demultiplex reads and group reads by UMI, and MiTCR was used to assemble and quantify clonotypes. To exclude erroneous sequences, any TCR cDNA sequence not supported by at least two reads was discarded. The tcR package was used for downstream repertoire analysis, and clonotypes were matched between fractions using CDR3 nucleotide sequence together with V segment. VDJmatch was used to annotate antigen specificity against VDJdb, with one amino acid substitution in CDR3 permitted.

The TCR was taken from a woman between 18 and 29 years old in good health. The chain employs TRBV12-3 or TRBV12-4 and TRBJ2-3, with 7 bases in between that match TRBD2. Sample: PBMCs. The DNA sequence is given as TGTGCCAGCAGATCCCGGGCTAGCGGCATCACAGATACGCAGTATTTT. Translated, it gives CASRSRASGITDTQYF.